These T cell receptor beta chains were read from a single sample in a study of blood T cell repertoires in COVID-19. Profiled with immunoSEQ multiplex PCR; TCRdb holds only in-frame clones, not every one. This table has over 130,000 clones, around four fifths appearing once. The sample taken for sequencing was peripheral blood. All receptors derive from a woman older than 75 with acute or convalescent COVID-19. The CDR3 runs from the conserved cysteine through the conserved F or W. D genes are given only for firm matches. The size field is filled for only some rows; it gives once, few, many or a size class.

j_call v_call d_call clone_size cdr3_nt cdr3_aa
TRBJ1-3 TRBV7-9 - few TGTGCCAGCAGTGACGGGGCTGGAAACACCATATATTTT CASSDGAGNTIYF
TRBJ1-6 TRBV6-6 TRBD1 - TGTGCCAGCAGCCGGGGACAGGGGACCTTTAATTCACCCCTCCACTTT CASSRGQGTFNSPLHF
TRBJ1-2 TRBV27 - - TGTGCCAGCAGTTTATCCTCGGGGGGGTTAATCTATGGCTACACCTTC CASSLSSGGLIYGYTF
TRBJ1-1 TRBV11-2 - - TGTGCCAGCAGCTTCTTTGGGGGCGCGAACACTGAAGCTTTCTTT CASSFFGGANTEAFF
TRBJ2-7 TRBV12-1 - once TGTGCCAGCAGCATGGGACTAGCGGGAGACGAGCAGTACTTC CASSMGLAGDEQYF
TRBJ1-2 TRBV5-4 - - TGTGCCAGCAGCCGGGGACTTTCCCTAGACTATGGCTACACCTTC CASSRGLSLDYGYTF
TRBJ2-7 TRBV19 - few TGTGCCAGTAGTTACGGGAAATACTCCTACGAGCAGTACTTC CASSYGKYSYEQYF
TRBJ1-1 TRBV21-1 - - TGTGCCAGCAGCATCACGGGGAGACAGGGGGCGAACACTGAAGCTTTCTTT CASSITGRQGANTEAFF
TRBJ2-3 TRBV10-3 - - TGTGCCATACGAACTATGGGAAAGTTCGGGGGCACAGATACGCAGTATTTT CAIRTMGKFGGTDTQYF
TRBJ2-5 TRBV19 TRBD2 - TGTGCCAGTAGTATAGTGGCGGGGGGGCGAGAGACCCAGTACTTC CASSIVAGGRETQYF
TRBJ1-5 TRBV21-1 - - TGTGCCAGCAGCAAAGGGGTTGGTGGCAGGGTGGGGCAGCCCCAGCATTTT CASSKGVGGRVGQPQHF
TRBJ2-7 TRBV5-1 TRBD1 - TGCGCCAGCAGCCCGGGGGCAGGGGGCCCCTACGAGCAGTACTTC CASSPGAGGPYEQYF
TRBJ2-3 TRBV4-1 TRBD2 - TGCGCCAGCAGCCAAGGCACGGGGCCGTGGGCTAGCGGGAGGAGGGATACGCAGTATTTT CASSQGTGPWASGRRDTQYF
TRBJ1-3 TRBV7-9 TRBD1 few TGTGCCAGCAGCTTTACAGGGGGCCATGGAAACACCATATATTTT CASSFTGGHGNTIYF
TRBJ2-3 TRBV30 - once TGTGCCTGGAGTCTCCGAACCGGGACATTTCGCACAGATACGCAGTATTTT CAWSLRTGTFRTDTQYF
TRBJ1-1 TRBV19 - - TGTGCCAGTAGCGACGGATGGAGGACTGAAGCTTTCTTT CASSDGWRTEAFF
TRBJ1-3 TRBV4-1 - - TGCGCCAGCAGCCAGCGTCACAGGGCACCTGGAAACACCATATATTTT CASSQRHRAPGNTIYF
TRBJ1-1 TRBV5-1 - - TGCGCCAGCAGCTTGGTGGGACAAGACACTGAAGCTTTCTTT CASSLVGQDTEAFF
TRBJ2-1 TRBV4-2 - once TGTGCCAGCAGCCAAGTTTCGAATGAGCAGTTCTTC CASSQVSNEQFF
TRBJ2-7 TRBV19 - once TGTGCCAGTAGACGCCGGGACAACTTCTACGAGCAGTACTTC CASRRRDNFYEQYF
TRBJ1-1 TRBV10-3 - - TGTGCCATCAGTGAGTCGAAGCGGAACACTGAAGCTTTCTTT CAISESKRNTEAFF
TRBJ1-3 TRBV6-4 - - TGTGCCAGCAGCGTGGGGGGACCAGGAAACACCATATATTTT CASSVGGPGNTIYF
TRBJ1-6 TRBV18 TRBD1 - TGTGCCAGCCGCGACAGGGGTTTTGCACCCCTCCACTTT CASRDRGFAPLHF
TRBJ1-2 TRBV9 - - TGTGCCAGCAGCCCCGGGACACTATATGGCTACACCTTC CASSPGTLYGYTF
TRBJ2-1 TRBV7-9 - - TGTGCCAGCAGCTTAGAGCGAGCGAGGTCGGACAATGAGCAGTTCTTC CASSLERARSDNEQFF
TRBJ2-1 TRBV7-9 - once TGTGCCAGCAGCCCGGGGGTTAATGAGCAGTTCTTC CASSPGVNEQFF